This T cell receptor (beta chain) was retrieved from a study of cytomegalovirus exposure and HLA in healthy donors. Looking at the study overall: Membership in the Caucasian-associated ancestry cluster was found for around 85% of about 430 genotyped donors. Whole-study findings and limits: V- and J-gene trimming in TCR beta was tied to a missense DCLRE1C variant by an analysis performed later. Rarity characterized most TCR sequences, yet some public TCRs appeared in many donors.

Trimming cost V 4 bases and J 6 bases; bases outside gene matches: 15. The CDR3 sequence is 16 residues long. CDR1 LNHDA and CDR2 SQIVND come from the germline V gene (reference sequence). Both 60 Vbeta primers and 13 Jbeta primers went into the PCR. Profiling relied on immunoSEQ multiplex PCR, and the TCRdb table lists in-frame clones only, not all of them. The repertoire holds 120,000 to 150,000 clones, with over 60% as singletons. This clone was observed a few times. Its antigen remains unknown. Though probably carrying unrecorded immune exposures, donors were nominally healthy at sampling. This TCR was sampled from a man aged 35 to 55 in good health and CMV-seronegative. This rearrangement joins TRBV19 to TRBJ2-7; 7 bases match TRBD1. Material for sequencing was PBMCs. The CDR3 nucleotides are TGTGCCAGTAGTAGCACGAACCTCAGGGGGACGGGCGAGCAGTACTTC. Translating it yields CASSSTNLRGTGEQYF.